Shown below are 22 T cell receptor beta chains from a single sample sequenced in a study of blood T cell repertoires in COVID-19. Sequenced by immunoSEQ multiplex PCR; TCRdb stores in-frame clones only, minus some. The table has over 85,000 clones, roughly 76% seen once. Sequenced sample: peripheral blood. Every receptor here comes from a woman aged 55 to 70 with acute or convalescent COVID-19.

The rearrangement joins TRBV28 to TRBJ1-2; a possible D gene is TRBD1 (6 bases). The germline V gene has CDR1 MDHEN and CDR2 SYDVKM. Trimming took 5 bases from V and 5 from J, leaving 18 bases between them. The CDR3 extends over 15 amino acids. The CDR3: CASSRTEGVLYGYTF. As DNA, the CDR3 is TGTGCCAGCAGTCGGACAGAAGGGGTGCTTTATGGCTACACCTTC.

The chain joins TRBV5-8 to TRBJ2-1; possible D gene TRBD2, 7 bases. The germline V and J ends were trimmed by 0 bases and 9 bases, with 19 bases remaining between them. The germline gives CDR1 SGHTS, CDR2 YDEGEE. The CDR3 covers 16 residues. Here the CDR3 reads CASSLGGGGGRVEQFF. Here the CDR3 DNA reads TGTGCCAGCAGCTTGGGCGGGGGCGGGGGCCGGGTTGAGCAGTTCTTC.

The V and J genes are TRBV5-1 and TRBJ2-5; 11 bases are shared with TRBD1. The CDR3 sequence is 15 residues long. Germline V CDR1 and CDR2: SGHRS, YFSETQ. Unmatched junction bases numbered 7, after V lost 4 bases and J lost 5 bases. The CDR3 loop is CASSRTGGVEETQYF. Here the CDR3 DNA reads TGCGCCAGCAGCAGGACAGGGGGCGTTGAGGAGACCCAGTACTTC.

The chain combines TRBV4-3 with TRBJ2-1; possible D gene TRBD1, 5 bases. Germline lookup yields CDR1 LGHNA and CDR2 YSLEER. Trimming pared 1 base from V and 3 bases from J, leaving 13 bases between. The length of the CDR3 is 16 residues. The CDR3 region is CASSQGGRVHYNEQFF. The CDR3 coding sequence is TGCGCCAGCAGCCAAGGAGGCAGGGTCCACTACAATGAGCAGTTCTTC.

This clone was seen repeatedly, ten times or more. This chain links TRBV18 with TRBJ2-7, with a possible D match to TRBD1 (6 bases). Germline V gene data show CDR1 as KGHSH and CDR2 as LQKENI. The CDR3 is made up of 14 amino acids. Between the trimmed V and J ends, which lost 2 bases and 1 base, there was a span of 9 bases. The CDR3 bases are TGTGCCAGCTCACCATACACAGGGTCCTACGAGCAGTACTTC. Its translation: CASSPYTGSYEQYF.

This sequence joins TRBV28 and TRBJ1-2, with D hard to call. In germline, CDR1 is MDHEN, CDR2 SYDVKM. The CDR3 has 12 amino acids. Trimming shortened V by 6 bases and J by 8 bases, and 13 bases separated the two germline ends. CDR3 sequence: CASRLAGRGYTF. The CDR3 DNA follows: TGTGCCAGCAGGTTAGCAGGCCGAGGCTACACCTTC.

The chain recombines TRBV2 with TRBJ2-7; 15 bases are a match to TRBD2. CDR1 and CDR2 (germline): SNHLY, FYNNEI. The V and J ends lost 6 bases and 2 bases, in that order; junction bases with no gene match: 2. The CDR3 consists of 15 residues. The CDR3 region is CASRRTSGGAYEQYF. The CDR3 bases are TGTGCCAGCAGGAGGACTAGCGGGGGGGCCTACGAGCAGTACTTC.

V is TRBV7-3 and J is TRBJ1-2; 8 nucleotides align to TRBD1. Germline V lookup: CDR1 SGHTA, CDR2 FQGTGA. The CDR3 is 15 residues long. The trim removed 5 bases at V and 4 bases at J, leaving 9 bases unmatched. DNA for the CDR3: TGTGCCAGCAGCCCCGGACAGGGTATCGTCTATGGCTACACCTTC. Translation gives CASSPGQGIVYGYTF.

The V call is TRBV7-8, the J call TRBJ2-7; D unresolved. This CDR3 is 13 amino acids long. Germline CDR1 is SGHVS and CDR2 is FQNEAQ. V was cut by 1 base and J by 3 bases, with 7 bases left in between. The CDR3 DNA reads TGTGCCAGCAGCTTAGATTCGGTCTACGAGCAGTACTTC. Amino acid sequence: CASSLDSVYEQYF.

The chain is built from TRBV12-3 or TRBV12-4 and TRBJ1-2; D is perhaps TRBD1 (6 bases). The length of the CDR3 is 13 residues. V was clipped by 5 bases and J by 8 bases, with 15 bases between them. The CDR3 DNA is TGTGCCAGCAGTCCACGACAGGCGGACGGCTACACCTTC. Translated: CASSPRQADGYTF.

The table lists this clone with a count of one. This chain joins TRBV12-5 and TRBJ2-7; a possible D gene is TRBD1 (7 bases). The CDR3 spans 17 residues. Germline assignment: CDR1 LGHNT and CDR2 FRNRAP. V lost 3 bases, J lost 0 bases, and 18 bases lay in between. The CDR3 bases are TGTGCTAGTGGTTTCCTGTGGGGGGACAGAAGCTCCTACGAGCAGTACTTC. Its translation is CASGFLWGDRSSYEQYF.

About this clone: At one end, the junction sequence differs from germline, possibly due to a read error. The V gene is TRBV2, the J gene TRBJ2-7; TRBD1 agrees at 7 bases. Germline CDR1 SNHLY, CDR2 FYNNEI. The CDR3 extends over 11 amino acids. In nucleotides, the CDR3 is TGTGCCAGCAGTGAATCCCAGGGGGTTCGCTTC. It codes for CASSESQGVRF.

This clone was recorded a few times. The chain carries TRBV2 and TRBJ2-1; the D gene is possibly TRBD2 (5 bases). Germline CDR1 SNHLY, CDR2 FYNNEI. The CDR3 contains 13 residues. Trimming pared 4 bases from V and 6 bases from J, leaving 10 bases between. CDR3 DNA: TGTGCCAGCAGTGCCGGTCTAGCCAATGAGCAGTTCTTC. This encodes CASSAGLANEQFF.

This sequence joins TRBV7-9 and TRBJ2-7; the D gene is possibly TRBD2 (6 bases). Trimming cost V 4 bases and J 3 bases, with 10 bases left between them. The length of the CDR3 is 13 residues. CDR1 is SEHNR, CDR2 FQNEAQ, per germline (reference sequence). Written as DNA, the CDR3 is TGTGCCAGCAGCTCCAGGGAGGTCTACGAGCAGTACTTC. This sequence encodes CASSSREVYEQYF.

This rearrangement joins TRBV6-5 to TRBJ2-1, with a weak D call TRBD2 (7 bases). CDR1 is MNHEY, CDR2 SVGAGI, per germline. The CDR3 sequence is 15 residues long. V shed 6 bases and J shed 6 bases, with 18 bases lying between them. CDR3 protein: CASRDTGGRGNEQFF. The CDR3 region has the DNA TGTGCCAGCAGGGACACGGGGGGCCGTGGCAATGAGCAGTTCTTC.

The V call is TRBV11-2, the J call TRBJ2-7; D gene unclear. Germline V gene lookup returns CDR1 SGHAT and CDR2 FQNNGV. Trimming cost V 4 bases and J 5 bases, with 12 bases left between them. The CDR3 extends over 13 amino acids. The CDR3 protein is CASSSGVDHEQYF. CDR3 nucleotides: TGTGCCAGCAGCTCCGGAGTGGATCACGAGCAGTACTTC.

The V gene is TRBV10-1, the J gene TRBJ1-5, with TRBD1 identical over 7 bases. Germline CDR1 reads WNHNN; CDR2 reads SYGVQD (reference sequence). This CDR3 comprises 14 residues. The V and J ends lost 3 bases and 6 bases, in that order; junction bases with no gene match: 5. CDR3 protein: CASSDNDRVQPQHF. The CDR3 DNA reads TGCGCCAGCAGTGACAACGACAGGGTTCAGCCCCAGCATTTT.

This rearrangement joins TRBV15 to TRBJ1-1; D is perhaps TRBD1 (6 bases). The CDR3 contains 14 residues. V lost 0 bases, J lost 8 bases, and 13 bases lay in between. Germline CDR1 is LNHNV and CDR2 is YYDKDF (reference sequence). The CDR3 DNA is TGTGCCACCAGCAGAGACATCGTCGGACAGGAAGCTTTCTTT. Protein: CATSRDIVGQEAFF.

The rearrangement joins TRBV19 to TRBJ1-2; 9 positions match TRBD1. The length of the CDR3 is 16 residues. The V gene's germline CDR1 is LNHDA and CDR2 SQIVND (reference sequence). V was clipped by 3 bases and J by 4 bases; unmatched bases: 9. The CDR3 DNA follows: TGTGCCAGTAGTATCTCCCGGGACAGGGAAATCTATGGCTACACCTTC. This translates into CASSISRDREIYGYTF.

This rearrangement joins TRBV15 to TRBJ1-2; weak D call: TRBD1 (5 bases). Trimming took 1 base from V and 8 from J, leaving 11 bases between them. Germline CDR1 and CDR2: LNHNV and YYDKDF (reference sequence). The CDR3 covers 13 residues. DNA of the CDR3: TGTGCCACCAGCAGAGGAGCGGGGGAGGGCTACACCTTC. Amino acid sequence: CATSRGAGEGYTF.

The chain combines TRBV12-3 or TRBV12-4 with TRBJ1-2; D might be TRBD1 (6 bases). This CDR3 is built from 13 residues. Between the trimmed V and J ends, which lost 5 bases and 7 bases, there was a span of 14 bases. The CDR3 loop is CASSTGRPAGYTF. The CDR3 nucleotides read TGTGCCAGCAGTACAGGGCGTCCGGCTGGCTACACCTTC.

This chain uses TRBV2 with TRBJ2-5, with no clear D. Germline values: CDR1 SNHLY, CDR2 FYNNEI. The CDR3 is made up of 12 amino acids. The V end was cut by 0 bases, the J end by 13 bases, with 12 bases between. The CDR3 DNA reads TGTGCCAGCAGTGAAGCGCAGCGAGCTTGGTACTTC. This encodes CASSEAQRAWYF.